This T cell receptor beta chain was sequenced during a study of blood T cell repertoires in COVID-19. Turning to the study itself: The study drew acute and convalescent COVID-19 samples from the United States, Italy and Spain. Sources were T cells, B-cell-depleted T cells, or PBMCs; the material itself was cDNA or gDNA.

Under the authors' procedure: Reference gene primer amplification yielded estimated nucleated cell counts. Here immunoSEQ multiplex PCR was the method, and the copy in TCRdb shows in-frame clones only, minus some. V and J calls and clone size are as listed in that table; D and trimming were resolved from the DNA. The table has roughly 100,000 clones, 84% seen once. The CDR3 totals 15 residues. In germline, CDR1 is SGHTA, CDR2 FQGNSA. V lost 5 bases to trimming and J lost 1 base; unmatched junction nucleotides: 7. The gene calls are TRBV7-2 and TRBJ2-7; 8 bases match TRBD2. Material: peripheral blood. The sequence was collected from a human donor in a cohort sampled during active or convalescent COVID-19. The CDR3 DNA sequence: TGTGCCAGCAGCACCGGGCGGGGGGCTTCCTACGAGCAGTACTTC. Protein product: CASSTGRGASYEQYF.